Shown below are 21 T cell receptor beta chains from a single sample sequenced in a study of blood T cell repertoires in COVID-19. Sequencing used immunoSEQ multiplex PCR; TCRdb keeps in-frame clones, though not all of them. The sample records roughly 330,000 clones, about 90% being singletons. Sequenced input: PBMCs or T cells enriched from blood (not recorded which). These receptors were obtained from a man between 25 and 39 years old who had recovered from COVID-19.

The rearrangement uses TRBV5-1 and TRBJ1-4; 9 bases map to TRBD1. V was clipped by 4 bases and J by 7 bases; unmatched bases: 11. The CDR3 is made up of 16 amino acids. Germline-derived CDR1 and CDR2 are SGHRS and YFSETQ. The CDR3 is CASSAQDRGAGEKLFF. Here the CDR3 DNA reads TGCGCCAGCAGCGCACAGGACAGGGGCGCAGGTGAAAAACTGTTTTTT.

The J gene is TRBJ2-2, the V gene TRBV5-1; maybe TRBD1 (6 bases). Trimming took 4 bases from V and 6 from J, leaving 19 bases between them. This CDR3 is 16 amino acids long. CDR1 SGHRS and CDR2 YFSETQ come from the germline V gene. CDR3 amino acids: CASSGTGLRLPGELFF. The CDR3 coding sequence is TGCGCCAGCAGCGGCACAGGGCTTCGATTACCCGGGGAGCTGTTTTTT.

The chain links TRBV28 to TRBJ1-1, with 8 nucleotides matching TRBD1. This CDR3 spans 13 amino acids. Germline assignment: CDR1 MDHEN and CDR2 SYDVKM. Trimming at V came to 7 bases and at J to 5 bases, leaving 6 bases not matched to a gene. The CDR3: CASTRQGWTEAFF. The CDR3 region has the DNA TGTGCCAGCACGAGACAGGGGTGGACTGAAGCTTTCTTT.

J is TRBJ2-3 and V is TRBV6-5, with 7 bases fitting TRBD1. Germline CDR1 and CDR2: MNHEY and SVGAGI. V lost 6 bases, J lost 6 bases, and 9 bases stayed unmatched. The CDR3 has 14 amino acids. DNA of the CDR3: TGTGCCAGCAGCCCGGGACAGCAGAGGGATACGCAGTATTTT. It yields the protein CASSPGQQRDTQYF.

With regard to this clone: The sample has other DNA sequences that encode this CDR3 too. V and J are TRBV28 and TRBJ1-1, with a tentative D call TRBD1 (5 bases). V lost 3 bases, J lost 2 bases, and 10 bases lay in between. Germline V gene sequence: CDR1 MDHEN, CDR2 SYDVKM. This CDR3 is built from 14 residues. The CDR3 DNA reads as TGTGCCAGCAGTTTGGGTCAGGGAAACACTGAAGCTTTCTTT. Translation: CASSLGQGNTEAFF.

The chain couples TRBV18 to TRBJ1-2; 10 bases are shared with TRBD1. The CDR3 is 15 amino acids. Germline lookup yields CDR1 KGHSH and CDR2 LQKENI. The V segment lost 4 bases and the J segment 2 bases; nucleotides outside the gene matches: 4. The CDR3 DNA follows: TGTGCCAGCTCACATGCGGACAGGGGGAACTATGGCTACACCTTC. Protein sequence: CASSHADRGNYGYTF.

The chain combines TRBV3-1 (or the pseudogene TRBV3-2) with TRBJ1-2, with D possibly being TRBD1 (6 bases). This CDR3 is 16 amino acids long. Trimming stripped 0 bases from V and 8 bases from J, with 19 bases between. The V gene's germline CDR1 is LGHDT and CDR2 YNNKEL (reference sequence). The CDR3 DNA reads as TGTGCCAGCAGCCAAGAATTCTTACGGGGGGCGGTCGGCTACACCTTC. This gives the protein CASSQEFLRGAVGYTF.

This clone showed up just once. This rearrangement joins TRBV21-1 to TRBJ2-7; whether TRBD1, the table's D call, matches the DNA was not checked. TRBV21-1 is a listed pseudogene. This CDR3 has 20 residues. The CDR3 nucleotides read TGTGCCAGCAGCAAATCCGACCTCAGGGGCTCACCCGACATTCTTTACGAGCAGTACTTC. Amino acid sequence: CASSKSDLRGSPDILYEQYF.

The DNA for the CDR3 is TGTGCCAGCAGCTTAGTTTATGGGACAGACAATTCACCCCTCCACTTT. This sequence encodes CASSLVYGTDNSPLHF. V and J are TRBV7-9 and TRBJ1-6; 7 bases are a match to TRBD1. The ends lost 1 base at V and 7 bases at J; junction bases unmatched: 7. Germline CDR1 SEHNR, CDR2 FQNEAQ (reference sequence). CDR3 size: 16 residues.

In this sample, this clone turned up a few times. The rearrangement links TRBV28 to TRBJ1-2; D remains unclear. With 5 bases removed from V and 7 bases from J, the gap between germline ends came to 8 bases. The germline V gene encodes CDR1 MDHEN and CDR2 SYDVKM. The CDR3 loop spans 11 amino acids. For the CDR3, the DNA is TGTGCCAGCAGTCTAAACGCTGGCTACACCTTC. Its protein is CASSLNAGYTF.

This sequence joins TRBV28 and TRBJ2-1; 7 nucleotides match TRBD2. There are 14 residues in the CDR3. In germline, CDR1 is MDHEN, CDR2 SYDVKM. The J segment lost 7 bases and the V segment lost 6 bases, leaving 9 bases of the junction unmatched. The CDR3 is CASRGGGVNNEQFF. The CDR3 DNA reads as TGTGCCAGCAGGGGTGGGGGGGTGAATAATGAGCAGTTCTTC.

The chain uses TRBV5-1 and TRBJ2-7, with 8 bases aligning to TRBD2. J gave up 5 bases and V 0 bases, and 7 bases lay outside the gene matches. The germline gives CDR1 SGHRS, CDR2 YFSETQ. This CDR3 is 15 amino acids long. The CDR3 loop is CASSLELAGINEQYF. The CDR3 DNA is TGCGCCAGCAGCTTGGAATTAGCGGGAATAAACGAGCAGTACTTC.

The V call is TRBV10-1, the J call TRBJ2-2, with D possibly TRBD1 on 5 matching bases. The CDR3 is made up of 15 amino acids. Per the germline V gene, CDR1 is WNHNN and CDR2 is SYGVQD (reference sequence). V lost 5 bases, J lost 6 bases, and 16 bases lay in between. The CDR3 region has the DNA TGCGCCAGCAGTCAGCAGCAGGGTCCGGCCGGGGAGCTGTTTTTT. This translates into CASSQQQGPAGELFF.

The chain employs TRBV19 and TRBJ1-6; 10 nucleotides agree with TRBD1. V shed 5 bases and J 2 bases; nucleotides not matched to a gene: 0. The germline gives CDR1 LNHDA, CDR2 SQIVND (reference sequence). This CDR3 has 15 residues. Here the CDR3 DNA reads TGTGCCAGTAGTGGACAGGGGGCCTATAATTCACCCCTCCACTTT. This gives the protein CASSGQGAYNSPLHF. Full variable domain (missing parts from reference TRBV19 and TRBJ1-6): DGGITQSPKYLFRKEGQNVTLSCEQNLNHDAMYWYRQDPGQGLRLIYYSQIVNDFQKGDIAEGYSVSREKKESFPLTVTSAQKNPTAFYLCASSGQGAYNSPLHFGNGTRLTVT.

The chain is built from TRBV19 and TRBJ1-6; 9 bases match TRBD1. The V segment lost 6 bases and the J segment 7 bases; nucleotides outside the gene matches: 4. Germline V gene lookup returns CDR1 LNHDA and CDR2 SQIVND (reference sequence). The CDR3 totals 14 residues. The CDR3 here is CASRWTGVNSPLHF. CDR3 coding DNA: TGTGCCAGTAGGTGGACAGGGGTGAATTCACCCCTCCACTTT.

This chain uses TRBV5-4 with TRBJ1-2, with 7 bases fitting TRBD1. The CDR3 is 15 residues long. J gave up 4 bases and V 0 bases, and 6 bases lay outside the gene matches. Germline lookup yields CDR1 SGHNT and CDR2 YYREEE (reference sequence). CDR3 amino acids: CASSLGYRGVYGYTF. CDR3 DNA: TGTGCCAGCAGCTTGGGTTACAGGGGCGTCTATGGCTACACCTTC.

The chain recombines TRBV2 with TRBJ1-2, with D perhaps TRBD1 (6 bases). V was clipped by 7 bases and J by 2 bases, with 14 bases between them. CDR1 and CDR2 (germline): SNHLY, FYNNEI. The CDR3 is 14 amino acids. Here the CDR3 reads CASNLRTANYGYTF. The DNA for the CDR3 is TGTGCCAGCAATCTTCGGACAGCCAACTATGGCTACACCTTC.

The rearrangement joins TRBV5-4 to TRBJ2-7, with 7 bases fitting TRBD1. Trimming at V came to 7 bases and at J to 0 bases, leaving 10 bases not matched to a gene. CDR3 length: 15 amino acids. Germline loops: CDR1 SGHNT, CDR2 YYREEE (reference sequence). DNA of the CDR3: TGTGCCAGCCGGCAGGGGGATAAAAGCTCCTACGAGCAGTACTTC. Encoded protein: CASRQGDKSSYEQYF.

The chain is built from TRBV28 and TRBJ2-5, with 12 nucleotides matching TRBD1. CDR1 is MDHEN, CDR2 SYDVKM, per germline. J gave up 5 bases and V 6 bases, and 10 bases lay outside the gene matches. The CDR3 runs to 16 residues. Here the CDR3 reads CASRTPGQGAWETQYF. The CDR3 DNA reads as TGTGCCAGCAGAACACCGGGACAGGGGGCGTGGGAGACCCAGTACTTC.

The rearrangement uses TRBV2 and TRBJ2-7, with 12 bases identical to TRBD2. Germline-derived CDR1 and CDR2 are SNHLY and FYNNEI. The V segment lost 5 bases and the J segment 2 bases; nucleotides outside the gene matches: 7. This CDR3 region has 16 residues. Here the CDR3 DNA reads TGTGCCAGCAGTCCACCGACTAGCGGGGGCCCCTACGAGCAGTACTTC. This translates into CASSPPTSGGPYEQYF.

V and J are TRBV21-1 and TRBJ1-5. TRBV21-1 is recorded as a pseudogene. The CDR3 runs to 12 residues. Here the CDR3 reads CANRVGDQPQHF. As DNA, the CDR3 is TGTGCCAACAGGGTTGGAGATCAGCCCCAGCATTTT.